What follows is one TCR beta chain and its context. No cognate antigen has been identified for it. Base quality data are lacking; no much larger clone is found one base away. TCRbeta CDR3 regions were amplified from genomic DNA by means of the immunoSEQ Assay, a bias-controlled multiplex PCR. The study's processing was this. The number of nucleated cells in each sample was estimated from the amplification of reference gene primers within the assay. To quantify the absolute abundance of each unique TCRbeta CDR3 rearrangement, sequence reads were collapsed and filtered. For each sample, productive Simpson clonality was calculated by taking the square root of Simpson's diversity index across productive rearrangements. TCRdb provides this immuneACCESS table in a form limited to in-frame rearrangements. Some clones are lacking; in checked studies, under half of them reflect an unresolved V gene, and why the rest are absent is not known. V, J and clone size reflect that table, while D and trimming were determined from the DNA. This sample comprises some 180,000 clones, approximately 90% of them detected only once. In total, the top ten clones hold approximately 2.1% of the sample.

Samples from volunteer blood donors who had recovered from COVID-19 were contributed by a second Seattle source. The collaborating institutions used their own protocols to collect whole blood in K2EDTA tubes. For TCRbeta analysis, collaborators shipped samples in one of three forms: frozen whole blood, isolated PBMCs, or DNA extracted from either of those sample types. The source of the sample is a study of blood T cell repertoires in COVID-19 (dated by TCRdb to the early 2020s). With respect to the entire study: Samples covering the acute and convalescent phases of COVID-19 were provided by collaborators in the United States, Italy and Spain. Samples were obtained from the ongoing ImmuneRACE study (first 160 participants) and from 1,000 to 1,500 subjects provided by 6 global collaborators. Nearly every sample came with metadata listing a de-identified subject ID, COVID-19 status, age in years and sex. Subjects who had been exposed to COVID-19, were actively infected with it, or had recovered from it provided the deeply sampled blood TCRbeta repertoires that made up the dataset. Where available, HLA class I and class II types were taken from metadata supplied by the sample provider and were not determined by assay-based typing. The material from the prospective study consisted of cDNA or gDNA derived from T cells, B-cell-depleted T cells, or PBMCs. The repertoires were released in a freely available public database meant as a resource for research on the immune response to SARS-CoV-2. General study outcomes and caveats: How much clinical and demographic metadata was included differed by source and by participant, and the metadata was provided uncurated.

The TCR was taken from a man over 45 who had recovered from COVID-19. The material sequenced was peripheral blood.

The CDR3 here reads CASSLSPQGVDQPQHF. Here is the DNA: TGTGCCAGCAGTTTATCTCCCCAGGGGGTAGATCAGCCCCAGCATTTT. The sequence links TRBV27 to TRBJ1-5, with 7 central nucleotides matching TRBD1. Trimming leaves V shorter by 0 bases and J shorter by 5 bases, with the junction holding 7 bases beyond the gene matches. CDR1 and CDR2, looked up from the germline V gene (reference sequence), are MNHEY and SMNVEV. The CDR3 starts with the cysteine, ends with the phenylalanine, and has 16 residues. Only the CDR3 part of the read is kept: 48 bases, read in frame from the first base.